The source of this T cell receptor beta chain is a study of spatial heterogeneity in lung cancer. One entry per CDR3 protein, called by TCRdb with MiXCR from the 5' RACE reads. In the table there are about 13,000 distinct CDR3 sequences, less than 6.5% of which are singletons. This CDR3 has 14 residues. The trim removed 5 bases at V and 3 bases at J, leaving 3 bases unmatched. Germline V CDR1 and CDR2: SEHNR, FQNEAQ (reference sequence). This clonotype was picked up many times. Its target is not known. This beta chain turned up in a library designed for alpha chains; as an off-target read, its abundance says little. Study-wide points: Expanded alpha and beta TCR counts within tumors tracked tumor mutation counts.

Time point here: sample taken at primary tumor resection. Untreated early-stage non-small cell lung cancer patients, 70 to 85 in total, were the donors. Whole RNA, isolated from tumor, nontumor lung or frozen PBMC, was sequenced without prior sorting. The chain combines TRBV7-9 with TRBJ1-5; TRBD1 matches 8 bases. Sequencing was performed on lung tumor tissue, taken at surgery. The clonotype comes from a female donor with early-stage non-small cell lung cancer. This CDR3 is CASSMTGVNQPQHF. The DNA for the CDR3 is TGTGCCAGCAGCATGACAGGGGTCAATCAGCCCCAGCATTTT.